Given below is one T cell receptor (beta chain) in context. Its antigen is not identified. The CDR3 runs 14 residues. V lost 3 bases to trimming and J lost 4 bases, with 9 bases between them. This sample is part of a study of post-analysis software for immune sequencing data. Sequencing libraries made from TCR beta cDNA carried unique molecular identifiers. Hundreds of thousands of cDNA molecules came from around 1 to 9.1 million T cells. TCRdb analysed the PCR reads with MiXCR anew, one entry per CDR3 protein. The table shows more than 500,000 distinct CDR3 sequences, with 34% occurring only once. Broader study findings: Controls showed significantly higher normalized Chao1 diversity than did multiple sclerosis patients. The five TRBV segments detected at higher frequency in patients than in controls included TRBV5-6, TRBV5-1 and TRBV20-1. Strong co-clustering by F measure was seen for same-batch samples.

The sequenced sample was blood. This clonotype originated in a girl aged 2-17 years with multiple sclerosis. The rearrangement uses TRBV12-3 or TRBV12-4 and TRBJ1-4; D ambiguous. In DNA form, the CDR3 reads TGTGCCAGCAGTTTTGGGCATTATAATGAAAAACTGTTTTTT. It translates to CASSFGHYNEKLFF.